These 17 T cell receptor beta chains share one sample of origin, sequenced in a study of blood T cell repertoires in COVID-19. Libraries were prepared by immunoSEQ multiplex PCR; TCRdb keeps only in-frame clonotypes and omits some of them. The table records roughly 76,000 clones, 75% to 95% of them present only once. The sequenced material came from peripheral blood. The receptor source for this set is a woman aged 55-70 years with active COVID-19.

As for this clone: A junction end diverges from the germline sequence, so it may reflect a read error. CDR3 in amino acids: CASSPSGDYGYTF. The CDR3, as DNA: TGTGCCAGCTCACCATCGGGGGACTACGGCTACACCTTC. This chain uses TRBV18 with TRBJ1-2; D may be TRBD1 (5 bases). Germline assignment: CDR1 KGHSH and CDR2 LQKENI. The CDR3 runs 13 residues.

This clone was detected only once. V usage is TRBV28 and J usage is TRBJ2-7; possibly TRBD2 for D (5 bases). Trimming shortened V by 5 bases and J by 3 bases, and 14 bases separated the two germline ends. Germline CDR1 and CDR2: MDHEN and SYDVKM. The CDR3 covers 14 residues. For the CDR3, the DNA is TGTGCCAGCAGTCTGGTGGGAGAGAACTACGAGCAGTACTTC. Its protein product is CASSLVGENYEQYF.

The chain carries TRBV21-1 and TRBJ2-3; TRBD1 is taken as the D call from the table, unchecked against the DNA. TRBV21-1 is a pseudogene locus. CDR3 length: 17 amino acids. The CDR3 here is CASSKHLHRGIADTQYF. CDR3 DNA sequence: TGTGCCAGCAGCAAACATCTGCACAGGGGGATTGCAGATACGCAGTATTTT.

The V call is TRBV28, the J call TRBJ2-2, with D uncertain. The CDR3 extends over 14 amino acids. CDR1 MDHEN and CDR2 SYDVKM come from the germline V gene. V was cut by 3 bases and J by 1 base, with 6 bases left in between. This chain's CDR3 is CASSFGQNTGELFF. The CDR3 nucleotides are TGTGCCAGCAGTTTTGGGCAGAACACCGGGGAGCTGTTTTTT. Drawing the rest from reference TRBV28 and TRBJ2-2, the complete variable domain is DVKVTQSSRYLVKRTGEKVFLECVQDMDHENMFWYRQDPGLGLRLIYFSYDVKMKEKGDIPEGYSVSREKKERFSLILESASTNQTSMYLCASSFGQNTGELFFGEGSRLTVL.

The DNA of the CDR3 is TGTGCCAGCAGCCATCCTAGCGAGTCCTACGAGCAGTACTTC. The encoded protein is CASSHPSESYEQYF. The chain couples TRBV13 to TRBJ2-7; possibly TRBD2 for D (6 bases). V shed 5 bases and J shed 1 base, with 12 bases lying between them. This CDR3 contains 14 residues. The germline gives CDR1 PRHDT, CDR2 FYEKMQ (reference sequence).

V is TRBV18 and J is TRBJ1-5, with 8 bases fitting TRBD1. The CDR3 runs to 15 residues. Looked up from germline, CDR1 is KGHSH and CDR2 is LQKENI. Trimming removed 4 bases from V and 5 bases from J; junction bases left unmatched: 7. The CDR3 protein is CASSRTGGRYQPQHF. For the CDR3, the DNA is TGTGCCAGCTCACGCACAGGGGGGCGGTATCAGCCCCAGCATTTT.

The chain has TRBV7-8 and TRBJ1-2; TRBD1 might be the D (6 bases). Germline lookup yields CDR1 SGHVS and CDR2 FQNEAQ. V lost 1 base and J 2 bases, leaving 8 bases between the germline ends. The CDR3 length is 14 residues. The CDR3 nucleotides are TGTGCCAGCAGCTTAGAAAGGGGGAACTATGGCTACACCTTC. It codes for CASSLERGNYGYTF.

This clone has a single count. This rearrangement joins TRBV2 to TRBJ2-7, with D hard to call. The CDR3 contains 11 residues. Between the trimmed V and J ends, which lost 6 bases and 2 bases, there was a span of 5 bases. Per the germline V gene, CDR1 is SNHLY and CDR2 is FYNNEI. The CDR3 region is CASSFAYEQYF. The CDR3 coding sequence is TGTGCCAGCAGCTTCGCCTACGAGCAGTACTTC. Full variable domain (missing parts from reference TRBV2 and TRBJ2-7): EPEVTQTPSHQVTQMGQEVILRCVPISNHLYFYWYRQILGQKVEFLVSFYNNEISEKSEIFDDQFSVERPDGSNFTLKIRSTKLEDSAMYFCASSFAYEQYFGPGTRLTVT.

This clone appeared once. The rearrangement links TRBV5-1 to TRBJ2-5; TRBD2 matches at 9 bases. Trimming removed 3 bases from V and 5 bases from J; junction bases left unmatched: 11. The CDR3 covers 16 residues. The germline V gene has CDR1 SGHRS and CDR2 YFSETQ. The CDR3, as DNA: TGCGCCAGCAGCTCCTCGGGGCTAGCGGGAATTGAGACCCAGTACTTC. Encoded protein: CASSSSGLAGIETQYF. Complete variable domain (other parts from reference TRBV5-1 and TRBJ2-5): KAGVTQTPRYLIKTRGQQVTLSCSPISGHRSVSWYQQTPGQGLQFLFEYFSETQRNKGNFPGRFSGRQFSNSRSEMNVSTLELGDSALYLCASSSSGLAGIETQYFGPGTRLLVL.

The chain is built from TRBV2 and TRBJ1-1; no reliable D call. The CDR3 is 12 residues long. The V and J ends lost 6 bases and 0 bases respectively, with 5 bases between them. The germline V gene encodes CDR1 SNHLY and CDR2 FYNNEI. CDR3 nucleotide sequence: TGTGCCAGCAGCCCTTTGAACACTGAAGCTTTCTTT. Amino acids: CASSPLNTEAFF.

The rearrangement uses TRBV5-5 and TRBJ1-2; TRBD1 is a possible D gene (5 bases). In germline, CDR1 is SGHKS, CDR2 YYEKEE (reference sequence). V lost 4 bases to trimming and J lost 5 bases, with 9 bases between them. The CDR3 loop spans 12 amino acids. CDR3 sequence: CASSLTGYGYTF. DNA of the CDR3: TGTGCCAGCAGCCTCACAGGATATGGCTACACCTTC.

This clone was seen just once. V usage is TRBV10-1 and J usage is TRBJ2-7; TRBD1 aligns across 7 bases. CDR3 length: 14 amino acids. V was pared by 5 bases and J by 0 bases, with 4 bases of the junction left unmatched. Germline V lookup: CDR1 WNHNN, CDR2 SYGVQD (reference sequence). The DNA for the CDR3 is TGCGCCAGCAGTCCACAGGGGAGCTCCTACGAGCAGTACTTC. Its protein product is CASSPQGSSYEQYF.

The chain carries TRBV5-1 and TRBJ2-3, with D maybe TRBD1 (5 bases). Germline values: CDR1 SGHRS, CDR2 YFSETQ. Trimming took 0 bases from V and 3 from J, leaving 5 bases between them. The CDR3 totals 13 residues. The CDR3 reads CASSLEGTDTQYF. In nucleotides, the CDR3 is TGCGCCAGCAGCTTGGAGGGGACAGATACGCAGTATTTT. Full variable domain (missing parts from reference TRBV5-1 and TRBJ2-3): KAGVTQTPRYLIKTRGQQVTLSCSPISGHRSVSWYQQTPGQGLQFLFEYFSETQRNKGNFPGRFSGRQFSNSRSEMNVSTLELGDSALYLCASSLEGTDTQYFGPGTRLTVL.

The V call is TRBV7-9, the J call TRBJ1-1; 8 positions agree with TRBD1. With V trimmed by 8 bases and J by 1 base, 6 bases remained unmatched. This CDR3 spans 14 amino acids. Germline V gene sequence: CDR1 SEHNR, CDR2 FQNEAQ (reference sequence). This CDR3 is CASGPGQENTEAFF. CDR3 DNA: TGTGCCAGCGGACCGGGACAGGAGAACACTGAAGCTTTCTTT.

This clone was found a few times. The CDR3 DNA is TGTGCCAGCAGTTTGTATAGGGGGAACACTGAAGCTTTCTTT. Protein: CASSLYRGNTEAFF. V gene TRBV6-6 combines with J gene TRBJ1-1, with a possible D match to TRBD1 (5 bases). Trimming took 4 bases from V and 1 from J, leaving 10 bases between them. The CDR3 length is 14 residues. The germline V gene has CDR1 MNHNY and CDR2 SVGAGI (reference sequence).

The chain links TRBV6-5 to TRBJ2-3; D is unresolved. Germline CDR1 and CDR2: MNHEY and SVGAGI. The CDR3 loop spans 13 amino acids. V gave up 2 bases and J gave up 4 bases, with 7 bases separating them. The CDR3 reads CASSYMGPDTQYF. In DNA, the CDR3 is TGTGCCAGCAGTTACATGGGCCCAGATACGCAGTATTTT.

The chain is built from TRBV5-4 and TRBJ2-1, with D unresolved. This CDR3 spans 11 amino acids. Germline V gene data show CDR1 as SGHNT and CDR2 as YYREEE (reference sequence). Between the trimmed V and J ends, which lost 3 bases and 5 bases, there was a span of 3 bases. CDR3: CASSYNNEQFF. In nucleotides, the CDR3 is TGTGCCAGCAGCTACAACAATGAGCAGTTCTTC.